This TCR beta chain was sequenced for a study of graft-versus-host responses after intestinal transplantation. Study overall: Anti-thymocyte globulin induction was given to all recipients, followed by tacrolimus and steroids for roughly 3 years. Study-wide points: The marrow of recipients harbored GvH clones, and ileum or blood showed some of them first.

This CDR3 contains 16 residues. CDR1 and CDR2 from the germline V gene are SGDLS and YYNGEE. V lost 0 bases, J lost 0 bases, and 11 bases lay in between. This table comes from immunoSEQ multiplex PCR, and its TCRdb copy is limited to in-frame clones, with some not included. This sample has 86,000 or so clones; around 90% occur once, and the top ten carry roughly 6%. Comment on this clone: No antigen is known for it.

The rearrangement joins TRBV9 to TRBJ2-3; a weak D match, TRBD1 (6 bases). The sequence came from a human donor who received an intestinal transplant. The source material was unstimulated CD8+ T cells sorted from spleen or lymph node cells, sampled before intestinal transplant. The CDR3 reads CASSVEIGGSTDTQYF. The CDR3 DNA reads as TGTGCCAGCAGCGTAGAGATAGGGGGAAGCACAGATACGCAGTATTTT.